This TCR beta chain comes out of a study of OX40 agonist ivuxolimab in advanced cancers. The overall study: Treatment of patients was with ivuxolimab, an agonistic anti-OX40 (CD134) antibody. Intravenous ivuxolimab was administered to patients every 2 weeks at 0.01 to 10 mg/kg.

Whole-study findings and limits: Among the nonresponders, some also had low normalized T-cell clonal expansion.

The V end was cut by 0 bases, the J end by 5 bases, with 16 bases between. CDR3 length: 16 residues. Germline V gene sequence: CDR1 SEHNR, CDR2 FQNEAQ (reference sequence). The repertoire was sequenced with immunoSEQ multiplex PCR; TCRdb's copy has only in-frame clones and lacks some. The sample lists 40,000 to 60,000 clones, 85% to 90% occurring once. Regarding this clone: The target antigen is unknown.

Sampling of blood occurred at baseline, cycle 4 day 1, and cycle 7 day 1. This receptor was taken from an adult with an advanced solid tumor such as melanoma, head and neck, liver or kidney cancer. Sequenced here: CD4+ or CD8+ T cells sorted from blood, sampled in a trial of the OX40 agonist ivuxolimab. J is TRBJ2-5 and V is TRBV7-9, with D possibly TRBD2 on 5 matching bases. As DNA, the CDR3 is TGTGCCAGCAGCTTAGCGGGAGTCTCGGGCGGGGAGACCCAGTACTTC. Translation gives CASSLAGVSGGETQYF.